Following are 15 T cell receptor beta chains from one sample sequenced in a study of shared clonotypes between healthy human individuals. Sequencing used immunoSEQ multiplex PCR; TCRdb keeps in-frame clones, though not all of them. The sample has about 600,000 clones; around 97% are singletons. The sample comprised naive CD4+ T cells sorted from blood. The subset was: CD45RA+ positively selected. These receptor sequences come from a woman aged 30 to 39 in good health.

V is TRBV9 and J is TRBJ1-1; 10 nucleotides line up with TRBD1. This CDR3 is 16 amino acids long. J lost 5 bases, V lost 5 bases, and 12 bases had no gene match. The germline CDR1 and CDR2 sequences are SGDLS and YYNGEE. CDR3 in amino acids: CASRTGTGAPETEAFF. The CDR3 DNA follows: TGTGCCAGCAGAACCGGGACAGGGGCGCCGGAAACTGAAGCTTTCTTT.

The rearrangement links TRBV14 to TRBJ1-5; D is possibly TRBD1 (5 bases). Trimming cost V 5 bases and J 1 base, with 18 bases left between them. CDR1 is SGHDN and CDR2 is FVKESK in the germline V gene. The CDR3 is made up of 17 amino acids. The CDR3 nucleotides read TGTGCCAGCAGCACGACAGACTACATCTTAAGCAATCAGCCCCAGCATTTT. Its protein product is CASSTTDYILSNQPQHF.

This sequence joins TRBV11-2 and TRBJ2-1, with D possibly being TRBD1 (6 bases). Trimming stripped 5 bases from V and 9 bases from J, with 20 bases between. CDR1 SGHAT and CDR2 FQNNGV come from the germline V gene. The CDR3 is 15 residues long. The CDR3, as DNA: TGTGCCAGCAGCCCTCCAATTATGGAACAGGGTGAGCAGTTCTTC. Amino acid sequence: CASSPPIMEQGEQFF.

The chain links TRBV2 to TRBJ2-1, with 14 nucleotides matching TRBD2. This CDR3 region has 15 residues. Germline CDR1 is SNHLY and CDR2 is FYNNEI. J gave up 9 bases and V 3 bases, and 4 bases lay outside the gene matches. The CDR3 here is CASSEGLAGVCEQFF. The CDR3 DNA follows: TGTGCCAGCAGTGAGGGACTAGCGGGAGTCTGTGAGCAGTTCTTC.

This chain joins TRBV21-1 and TRBJ2-3; the table gives TRBD2 as D, unverified against the DNA. TRBV21-1 is assigned pseudogene status. The CDR3 runs to 18 residues. CDR3 coding DNA: TGTGCCAGCAGCAAAGGGGGGTTGGTAGCGGGAGAGCGGAATACGCAGTATTTT. It specifies CASSKGGLVAGERNTQYF.

CDR3 in amino acids: CASSIPGQLHKNIQYF. Written as DNA, the CDR3 is TGTGCCAGCAGTATCCCGGGACAGTTACACAAAAACATTCAGTACTTC. The J gene is TRBJ2-4, the V gene TRBV28; 7 bases agree with TRBD1. The CDR3 length is 16 residues. The germline V gene encodes CDR1 MDHEN and CDR2 SYDVKM. The V gene end was trimmed by 5 bases and the J gene end by 3 bases; junction bases not matched to a gene: 10.

This clone was picked up one time. The rearrangement links TRBV27 to TRBJ2-5; 13 bases map to TRBD2. The CDR3 loop spans 17 amino acids. Germline-derived CDR1 and CDR2 are MNHEY and SMNVEV (reference sequence). The ends lost 5 bases at V and 5 bases at J; junction bases unmatched: 11. CDR3 region: CASSLTSGRAGKETQYF. The CDR3 DNA reads as TGTGCCAGCAGTCTTACTAGCGGGAGGGCCGGGAAGGAGACCCAGTACTTC.

The chain couples TRBV6-5 to TRBJ2-7, with 11 bases aligning to TRBD2. Germline lookup yields CDR1 MNHEY and CDR2 SVGAGI. This CDR3 has 14 amino acids. The V and J ends lost 4 bases and 1 base, in that order; junction bases with no gene match: 0. The CDR3 reads CASSSSGRSYEQYF. The CDR3 region has the DNA TGTGCCAGCAGTTCTAGCGGGAGGTCCTACGAGCAGTACTTC.

Notes on this clone: Other nucleotide sequences from this sample produce the same CDR3. The genes are TRBV30 and TRBJ1-5, with D uncertain. The CDR3 extends over 13 amino acids. The germline CDR1 and CDR2 sequences are GTSNPN and SVGIG (reference sequence). V lost 1 base to trimming and J lost 3 bases, with 7 bases between them. The CDR3 sequence is CAWSARDNQPQHF. Here the CDR3 DNA reads TGTGCCTGGAGTGCTCGGGACAATCAGCCCCAGCATTTT.

This clone has just one count. This same CDR3 is encoded by further DNA sequences in the sample. The rearrangement uses TRBV7-2 and TRBJ2-3, with no clear D. The CDR3 is made up of 11 amino acids. CDR1 and CDR2 from the germline V gene are SGHTA and FQGNSA. V lost 6 bases, J lost 6 bases, and 7 bases lay in between. The CDR3 DNA reads TGTGCCAGCAGTTTGACGGATACGCAGTATTTT. Translated, it gives CASSLTDTQYF.

The rearrangement joins TRBV10-3 to TRBJ2-3; TRBD2 aligns across 7 bases. Germline CDR1 and CDR2: ENHRY and SYGVKD. The V and J ends lost 11 bases and 0 bases, in that order; junction bases with no gene match: 2. CDR3 size: 12 residues. Here the CDR3 reads CAVSGSTDTQYF. The CDR3 bases are TGTGCCGTTAGCGGGAGCACAGATACGCAGTATTTT.

The chain uses TRBV19 and TRBJ2-3, with 9 bases aligning to TRBD1. CDR1 is LNHDA and CDR2 is SQIVND in the germline V gene (reference sequence). The CDR3 spans 16 residues. J lost 4 bases, V lost 3 bases, and 8 bases had no gene match. The CDR3 DNA is TGTGCCAGTAGTATGGGGAACAGGGGGCAGTCAGATACGCAGTATTTT. Protein product: CASSMGNRGQSDTQYF.

The V and J genes are TRBV7-2 and TRBJ2-7; 7 bases match TRBD1. J was trimmed by 9 bases and V by 5 bases; bases with no gene match: 7. The CDR3 covers 12 residues. CDR1 and CDR2 (germline): SGHTA, FQGNSA. The CDR3, as DNA: TGTGCCAGCAGCCGACAGGGCCCGGGGCAGTACTTC. This codes for CASSRQGPGQYF.

This chain uses TRBV30 with TRBJ2-5, with D possibly being TRBD2 (5 bases). The J call is doubtful: the DNA matches TRBJ2-7 better. The CDR3 length is 11 residues. The germline CDR1 and CDR2 sequences are GTSNPN and SVGIG (reference sequence). The CDR3 nucleotides are TGTGCCTGGAGACTAGGCGTCGAGCAGTACTTC. Translating it yields CAWRLGVEQYF.

The chain combines TRBV30 with TRBJ2-7; D may be TRBD2 (6 bases). Trimming left V 3 bases short and J 3 bases short, with 15 bases between. Per the germline V gene, CDR1 is GTSNPN and CDR2 is SVGIG (reference sequence). The CDR3 is 14 amino acids. The CDR3 DNA follows: TGTGCCTGGAGAGGAGGGGACCCTTACTACGAGCAGTACTTC. It encodes CAWRGGDPYYEQYF. The full variable domain, with the rest looked up from reference TRBV30 and TRBJ2-7, is SQTIHQWPATLVQPVGSPLSLECTVEGTSNPNLYWYRQAAGRGLQLLFYSVGIGQISSEVPQNLSASRPQDRQFILSSKKLLLSDSGFYLCAWRGGDPYYEQYFGPGTRLTVT.